This T cell receptor beta chain was recovered during a study of identical twins. TCRdb ran MiXCR on the 5' RACE reads and lists one entry per CDR3 protein. The profile shows about 470,000 distinct CDR3 sequences, approximately 24% of them singletons. The ends lost 3 bases at V and 6 bases at J; junction bases unmatched: 6. Germline lookup yields CDR1 SGDLS and CDR2 YYNGEE. This CDR3 is built from 14 residues. In its sample, this clonotype was seen a few times. This same sample was also taken into another study, of T cells expressing NK-cell markers. That work contributes: Similarly, these clonotypes led the CD3+CD56-NKG2C+ fraction as well in a handful of donors.

This chain links TRBV9 with TRBJ2-1, with TRBD1 matching over 7 bases. The sample comprised CD4+ T cells sorted from blood. The receptor was isolated from a young woman in good health. CDR3 nucleotides: TGTGCCAGCAGCGCGAGACAGGGCGGCAATGAGCAGTTCTTC. Protein product: CASSARQGGNEQFF.